The source of this TCR beta chain is a study of OX40 agonist ivuxolimab in advanced cancers. The overall study: Patients were treated with ivuxolimab, an agonistic anti-OX40 (CD134) antibody. Points from the study as a whole: Both blood CD4+ and CD8+ T cells showed clonal growth by week 6 at 0.1 to 3.0 mg/kg.

About this clone: Its antigen is not identified.

Germline V gives CDR1 SGHAT, CDR2 FQNNGV. This CDR3 region has 15 residues. Trimming left V 5 bases short and J 4 bases short, with 17 bases between. Using immunoSEQ multiplex PCR, the repertoire was profiled, and TCRdb retains in-frame clones only, with some absent. The table shows about 72,000 clones, with 80% to 90% occurring only once. Samples of blood were obtained at baseline, on cycle 4 day 1, and on cycle 7 day 1. The input for sequencing was CD4+ or CD8+ T cells sorted from blood, taken in a trial of the OX40 agonist ivuxolimab. The chain uses TRBV11-2 and TRBJ1-1; D is perhaps TRBD1 (6 bases). This clonotype originated in an adult with an advanced solid tumor such as melanoma, head and neck, liver or kidney cancer. CDR3 nucleotides: TGTGCCAGCAGCCCCGGGATGGCAGGGGTCACTGAAGCTTTCTTT. Amino acids: CASSPGMAGVTEAFF.